This T cell receptor (beta chain) originates from a study of regulatory T cells in long-lasting Graves disease. Overall study results and limits: Patients with persistent disease shared 2,741 public clonotypes, outpacing the roughly 1,000 shared by new patients.

According to the study, TCR beta libraries were built with iRepertoire HTBI primers and CDR3-region Arm-PCR. TCRdb re-called the multiplex PCR reads with MiXCR, one entry per CDR3 protein. Here the sample spans approximately 230,000 distinct CDR3 sequences, around 20% being singletons. Time point reported: newly diagnosed GD, antithyroid drugs for less than 3 months. After RNA was extracted from PBMCs, the TCR library was made from it. At least ten counts were recorded for this clonotype. Its antigen is not identified. Trimming cost V 3 bases and J 7 bases; bases outside gene matches: 15. The germline V gene has CDR1 LGHDT and CDR2 YNNKEL (reference sequence). This CDR3 comprises 17 residues.

V and J are TRBV3-1 and TRBJ2-5; 9 bases fit TRBD2. The source was peripheral blood mononuclear cells (PBMCs), collected at new diagnosis, from a patient treated with antithyroid drugs. The clonotype originates from a female donor with Graves disease. CDR3: CASSHGVGGRALGTQYF. The CDR3 bases are TGTGCCAGCAGCCATGGAGTCGGCGGGAGGGCCTTGGGGACCCAGTACTTC.